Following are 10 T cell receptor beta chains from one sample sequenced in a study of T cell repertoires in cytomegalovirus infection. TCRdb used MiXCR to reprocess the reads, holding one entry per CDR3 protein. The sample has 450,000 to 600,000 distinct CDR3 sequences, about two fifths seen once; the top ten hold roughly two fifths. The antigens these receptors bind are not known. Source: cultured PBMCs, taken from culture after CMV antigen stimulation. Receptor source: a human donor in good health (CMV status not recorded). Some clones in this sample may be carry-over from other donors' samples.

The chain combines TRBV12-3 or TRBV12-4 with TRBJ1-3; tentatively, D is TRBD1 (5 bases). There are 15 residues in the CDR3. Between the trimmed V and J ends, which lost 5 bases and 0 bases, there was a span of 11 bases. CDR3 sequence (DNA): TGTGCCAGCAGTATTCAGGGCGTCTCTGGAAACACCATATATTTT. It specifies CASSIQGVSGNTIYF.

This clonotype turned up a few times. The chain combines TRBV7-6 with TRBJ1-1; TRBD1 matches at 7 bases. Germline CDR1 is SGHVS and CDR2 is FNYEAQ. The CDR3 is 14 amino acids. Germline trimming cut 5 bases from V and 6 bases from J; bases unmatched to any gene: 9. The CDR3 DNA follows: TGTGCCAGCAGCGCACGAATACAGGGGTCTGAAGCTTTCTTT. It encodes CASSARIQGSEAFF.

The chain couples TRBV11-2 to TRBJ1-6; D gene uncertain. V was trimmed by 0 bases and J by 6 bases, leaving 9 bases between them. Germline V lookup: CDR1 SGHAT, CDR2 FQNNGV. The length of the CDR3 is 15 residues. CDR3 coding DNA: TGTGCCAGCAGCTTAGATCCGGCCGCTAATTCACCCCTCCACTTT. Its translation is CASSLDPAANSPLHF.

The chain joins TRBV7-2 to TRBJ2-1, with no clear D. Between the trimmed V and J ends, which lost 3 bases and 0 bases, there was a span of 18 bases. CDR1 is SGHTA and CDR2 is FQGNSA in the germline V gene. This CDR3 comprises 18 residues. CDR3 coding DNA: TGTGCCAGCAGCTTGGGGTGGGCGGTGACGAGCTCCTACAATGAGCAGTTCTTC. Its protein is CASSLGWAVTSSYNEQFF.

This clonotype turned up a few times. CDR3 nucleotide sequence: TGTGCCAGCAGTGTGCGGGGGAGCACAGATACGCAGTATTTT. This encodes CASSVRGSTDTQYF. The J gene is TRBJ2-3, the V gene TRBV2; 7 bases are a match to TRBD2. Germline CDR1 is SNHLY and CDR2 is FYNNEI. The CDR3 extends over 14 amino acids. Trimming cost V 4 bases and J 0 bases; bases outside gene matches: 1. The entire variable domain, with the rest obtained from reference TRBV2 and TRBJ2-3, is as follows: EPEVTQTPSHQVTQMGQEVILRCVPISNHLYFYWYRQILGQKVEFLVSFYNNEISEKSEIFDDQFSVERPDGSNFTLKIRSTKLEDSAMYFCASSVRGSTDTQYFGPGTRLTVL.

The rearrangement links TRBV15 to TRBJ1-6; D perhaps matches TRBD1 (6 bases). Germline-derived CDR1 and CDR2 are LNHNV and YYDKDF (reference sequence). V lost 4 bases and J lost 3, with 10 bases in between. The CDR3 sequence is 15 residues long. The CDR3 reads CATSKGGRYNSPLHF. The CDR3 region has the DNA TGTGCCACCAGCAAGGGGGGTCGCTATAATTCACCCCTCCACTTT.

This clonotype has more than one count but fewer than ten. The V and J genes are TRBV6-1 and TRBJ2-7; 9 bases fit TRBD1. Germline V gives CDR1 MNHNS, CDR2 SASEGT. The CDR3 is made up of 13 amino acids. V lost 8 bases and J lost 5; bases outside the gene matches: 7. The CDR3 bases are TGTGCCAGCGAGGACAGGGGAAATGACGAGCAGTACTTC. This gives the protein CASEDRGNDEQYF.

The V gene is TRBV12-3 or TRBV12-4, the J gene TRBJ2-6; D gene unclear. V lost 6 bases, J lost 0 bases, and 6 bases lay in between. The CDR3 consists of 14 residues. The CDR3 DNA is TGTGCCAGCAGGAAGTTCTCTGGGGCCAACGTCCTGACTTTC. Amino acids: CASRKFSGANVLTF.

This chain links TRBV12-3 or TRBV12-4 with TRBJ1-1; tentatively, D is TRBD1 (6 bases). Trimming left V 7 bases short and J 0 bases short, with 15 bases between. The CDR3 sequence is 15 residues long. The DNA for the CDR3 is TGTGCCAGCACCCCGACAGGATTCATGAACACTGAAGCTTTCTTT. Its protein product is CASTPTGFMNTEAFF.

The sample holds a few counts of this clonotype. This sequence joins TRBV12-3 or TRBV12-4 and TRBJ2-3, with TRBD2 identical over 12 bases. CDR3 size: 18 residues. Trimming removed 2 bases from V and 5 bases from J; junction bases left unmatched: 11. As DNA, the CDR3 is TGTGCCAGCAGTTTATCCGGAGGGCTAGCGGGAGGGAGAGATACGCAGTATTTT. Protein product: CASSLSGGLAGGRDTQYF.